This T cell receptor beta chain was recorded in a study of chemoradiotherapy in HPV16-positive cancers. Study-level background: Candidate HPV-specific T-cell clones and common TCR motifs came from functional assays in a couple of HPV16-positive patients. Study observations and caveats: Better recurrence-free survival went with HPV-responsive T-cell expansion in HPV16-positive patients.

Comment on this clone: Its antigen remains unidentified.

Germline-derived CDR1 and CDR2 are MDHEN and SYDVKM. Losses at the gene ends were 2 bases for V and 1 base for J; bases not matched to a gene: 16. The CDR3 covers 19 residues. Using immunoSEQ multiplex PCR, the repertoire was profiled, and TCRdb retains in-frame clones only, with some absent. The sample shows 65,000 to 80,000 clones, approximately 91% of them seen only once. Sample: blood, taken from a patient who underwent chemoradiotherapy. The chain carries TRBV28 and TRBJ1-1; TRBD1 matches at 7 bases. This TCR derives from a human donor with HPV-associated anogenital cancer. CDR3 DNA sequence: TGTGCCAGCAGTTTACCCCGGGACAGCAGTTCGTTCTCGAACACTGAAGCTTTCTTT. It specifies CASSLPRDSSSFSNTEAFF.